This T cell receptor (beta chain) was retrieved from a study of cytomegalovirus exposure and HLA in healthy donors. Per germline, CDR1 SGHAT and CDR2 FQNNGV. V shed 8 bases, J shed 0 bases, and the junction held 15 bases outside the gene matches. The CDR3 is 18 amino acids. PCR involved 60 Vbeta and 13 Jbeta primers. The protocol was immunoSEQ multiplex PCR, while the TCRdb copy is restricted to in-frame clones and leaves out a portion. The repertoire table contains 100,000 to 150,000 clones. The source material was PBMCs. J is TRBJ2-3 and V is TRBV11-2; 9 bases fit TRBD2. The sequence was collected from a man in his thirties or forties in good health and CMV-seronegative. The chain's CDR3 is CASDQGSSGISSTDTQYF. The CDR3 coding sequence is TGTGCCAGCGACCAAGGGTCTAGCGGGATTTCTAGCACAGATACGCAGTATTTT.